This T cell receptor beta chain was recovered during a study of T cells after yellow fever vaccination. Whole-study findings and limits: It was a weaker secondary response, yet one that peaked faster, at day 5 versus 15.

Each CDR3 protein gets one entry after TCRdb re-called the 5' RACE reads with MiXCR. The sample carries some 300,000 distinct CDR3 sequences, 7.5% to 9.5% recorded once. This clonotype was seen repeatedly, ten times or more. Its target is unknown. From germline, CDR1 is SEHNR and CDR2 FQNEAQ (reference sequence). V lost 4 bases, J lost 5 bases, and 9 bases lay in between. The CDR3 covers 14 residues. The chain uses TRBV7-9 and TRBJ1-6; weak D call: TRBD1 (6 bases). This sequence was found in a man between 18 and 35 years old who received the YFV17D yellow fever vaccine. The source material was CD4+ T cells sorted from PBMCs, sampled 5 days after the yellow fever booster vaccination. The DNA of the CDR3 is TGTGCCAGCAGCTCCGGACAGAATAATTCACCCCTCCACTTT. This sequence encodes CASSSGQNNSPLHF.